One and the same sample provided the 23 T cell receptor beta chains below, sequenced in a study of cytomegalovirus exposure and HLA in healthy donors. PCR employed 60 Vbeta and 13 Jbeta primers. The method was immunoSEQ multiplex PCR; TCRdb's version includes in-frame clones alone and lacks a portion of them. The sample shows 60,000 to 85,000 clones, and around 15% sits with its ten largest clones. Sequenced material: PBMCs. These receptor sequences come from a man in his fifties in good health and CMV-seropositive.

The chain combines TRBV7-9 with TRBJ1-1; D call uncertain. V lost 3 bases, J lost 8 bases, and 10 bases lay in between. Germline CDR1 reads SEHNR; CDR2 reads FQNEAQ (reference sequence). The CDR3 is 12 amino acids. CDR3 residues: CASSFGGLEAFF. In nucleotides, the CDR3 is TGTGCCAGCAGCTTTGGAGGTTTAGAAGCTTTCTTT.

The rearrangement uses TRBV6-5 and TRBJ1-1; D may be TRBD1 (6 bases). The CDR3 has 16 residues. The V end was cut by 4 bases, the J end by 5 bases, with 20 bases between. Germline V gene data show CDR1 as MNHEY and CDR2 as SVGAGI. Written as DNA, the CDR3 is TGTGCCAGCAGTTCCCGGGGACGCAGGGGTGGGACTGAAGCTTTCTTT. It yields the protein CASSSRGRRGGTEAFF.

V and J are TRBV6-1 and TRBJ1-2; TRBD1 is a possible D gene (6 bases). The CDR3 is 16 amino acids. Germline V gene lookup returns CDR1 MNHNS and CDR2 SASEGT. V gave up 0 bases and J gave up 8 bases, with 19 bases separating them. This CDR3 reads CASSEAWTATIQGYTF. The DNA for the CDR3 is TGTGCCAGCAGTGAAGCCTGGACAGCGACAATTCAAGGCTACACCTTC.

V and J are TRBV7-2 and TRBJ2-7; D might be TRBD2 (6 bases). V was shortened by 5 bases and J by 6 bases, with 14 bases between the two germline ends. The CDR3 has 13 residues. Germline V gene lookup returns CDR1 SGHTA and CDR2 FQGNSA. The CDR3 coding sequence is TGTGCCAGCAGCCTGGACGGGAGCTCCGAGCAGTACGTC. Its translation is CASSLDGSSEQYV.

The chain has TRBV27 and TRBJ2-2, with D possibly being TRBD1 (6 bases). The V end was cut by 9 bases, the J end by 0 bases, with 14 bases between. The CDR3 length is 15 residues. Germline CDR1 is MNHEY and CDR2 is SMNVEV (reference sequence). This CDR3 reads CARNPGTTNTGELFF. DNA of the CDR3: TGTGCCAGGAATCCCGGGACAACGAACACCGGGGAGCTGTTTTTT.

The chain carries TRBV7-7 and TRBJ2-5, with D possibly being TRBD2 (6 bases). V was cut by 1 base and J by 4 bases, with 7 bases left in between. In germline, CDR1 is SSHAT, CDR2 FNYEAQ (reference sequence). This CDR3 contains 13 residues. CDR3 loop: CASSLVGGETQYF. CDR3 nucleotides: TGTGCCAGCAGCTTAGTGGGGGGAGAGACCCAGTACTTC.

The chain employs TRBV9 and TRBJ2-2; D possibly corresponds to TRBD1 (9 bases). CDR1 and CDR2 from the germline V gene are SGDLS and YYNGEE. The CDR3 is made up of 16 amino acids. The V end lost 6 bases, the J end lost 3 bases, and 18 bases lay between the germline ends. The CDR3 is CASITGRDRDTGELFF. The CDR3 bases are TGTGCCAGCATAACCGGGAGGGACAGGGACACCGGGGAGCTGTTTTTT.

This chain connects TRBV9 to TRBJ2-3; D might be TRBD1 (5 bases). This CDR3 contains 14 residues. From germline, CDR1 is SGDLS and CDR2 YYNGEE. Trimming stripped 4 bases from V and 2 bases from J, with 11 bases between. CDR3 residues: CASSQDIYTDTQYF. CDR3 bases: TGTGCCAGCAGCCAGGACATTTACACAGATACGCAGTATTTT.

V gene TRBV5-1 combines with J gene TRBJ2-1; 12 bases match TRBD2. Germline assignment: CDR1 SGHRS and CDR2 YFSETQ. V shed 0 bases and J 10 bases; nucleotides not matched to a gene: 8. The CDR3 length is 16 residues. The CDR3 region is CASSLGLAGAYLEQFF. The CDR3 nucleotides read TGCGCCAGCAGCTTGGGACTAGCGGGGGCCTACTTGGAGCAGTTCTTC.

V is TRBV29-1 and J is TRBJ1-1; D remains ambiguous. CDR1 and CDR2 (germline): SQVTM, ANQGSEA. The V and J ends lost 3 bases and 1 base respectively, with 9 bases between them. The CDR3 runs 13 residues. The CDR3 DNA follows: TGCAGCGTTGATAAGACGGGGAACACTGAAGCTTTCTTT. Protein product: CSVDKTGNTEAFF. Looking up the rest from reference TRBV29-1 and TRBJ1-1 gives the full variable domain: SAVISQKPSRDICQRGTSLTIQCQVDSQVTMMFWYRQQPGQSLTLIATANQGSEATYESGFVIDKFPISRPNLTFSTLTVSNMSPEDSSIYLCSVDKTGNTEAFFGQGTRLTVV.

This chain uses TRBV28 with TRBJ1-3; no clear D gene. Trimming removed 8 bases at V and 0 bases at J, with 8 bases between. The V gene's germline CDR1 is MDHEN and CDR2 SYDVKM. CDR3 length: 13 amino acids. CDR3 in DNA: TGTGCCAGCCTTGCTAGCTCTGGAAACACCATATATTTT. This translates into CASLASSGNTIYF. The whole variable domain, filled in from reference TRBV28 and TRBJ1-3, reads DVKVTQSSRYLVKRTGEKVFLECVQDMDHENMFWYRQDPGLGLRLIYFSYDVKMKEKGDIPEGYSVSREKKERFSLILESASTNQTSMYLCASLASSGNTIYFGEGSWLTVV.

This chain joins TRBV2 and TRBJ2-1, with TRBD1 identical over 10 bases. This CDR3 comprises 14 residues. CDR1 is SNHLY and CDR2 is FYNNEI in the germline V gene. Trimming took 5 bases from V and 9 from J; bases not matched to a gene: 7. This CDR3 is CASSTGTGVSEQFF. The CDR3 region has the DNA TGTGCCAGCAGTACCGGGACAGGGGTCAGTGAGCAGTTCTTC.

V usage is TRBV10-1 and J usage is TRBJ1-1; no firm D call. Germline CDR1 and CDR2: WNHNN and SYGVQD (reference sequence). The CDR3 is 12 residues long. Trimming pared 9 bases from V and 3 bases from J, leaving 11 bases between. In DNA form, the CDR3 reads TGCGCCAGGTATTCCGTGTACACTGAAGCTTTCTTT. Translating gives CARYSVYTEAFF.

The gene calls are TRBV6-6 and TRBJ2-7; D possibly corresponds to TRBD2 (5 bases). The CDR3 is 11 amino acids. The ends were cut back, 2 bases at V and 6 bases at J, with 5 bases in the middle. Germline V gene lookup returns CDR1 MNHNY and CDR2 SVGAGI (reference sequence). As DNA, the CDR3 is TGTGCCAGCAGTTACGAGGGCGAGCAGTACGTC. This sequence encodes CASSYEGEQYV.

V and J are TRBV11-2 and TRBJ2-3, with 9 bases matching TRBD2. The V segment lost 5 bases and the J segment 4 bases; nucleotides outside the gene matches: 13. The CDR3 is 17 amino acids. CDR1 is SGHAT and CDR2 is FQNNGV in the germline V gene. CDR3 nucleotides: TGTGCCAGCAGCCGGGGGCGGAGCGGGAGGTTGTCAGATACGCAGTATTTT. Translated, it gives CASSRGRSGRLSDTQYF.

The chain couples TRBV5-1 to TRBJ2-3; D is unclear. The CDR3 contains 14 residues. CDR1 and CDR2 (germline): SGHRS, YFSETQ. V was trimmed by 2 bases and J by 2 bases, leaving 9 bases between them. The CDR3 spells CASSFESNTDTQYF. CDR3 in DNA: TGCGCCAGCAGCTTTGAGAGCAACACAGATACGCAGTATTTT.

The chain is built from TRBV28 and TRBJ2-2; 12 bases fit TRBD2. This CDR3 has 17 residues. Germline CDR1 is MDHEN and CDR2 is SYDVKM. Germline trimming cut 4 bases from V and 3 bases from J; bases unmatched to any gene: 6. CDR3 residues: CASSSMTSGSYTGELFF. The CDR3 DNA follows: TGTGCCAGCAGTTCCATGACTAGCGGGAGTTACACCGGGGAGCTGTTTTTT.

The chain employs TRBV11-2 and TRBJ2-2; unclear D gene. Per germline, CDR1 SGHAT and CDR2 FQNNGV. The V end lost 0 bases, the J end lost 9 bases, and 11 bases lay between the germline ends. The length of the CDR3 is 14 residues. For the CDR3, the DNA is TGTGCCAGCAGCTTAGATGCCAGGCTAAGGGAGCTGTTTTTT. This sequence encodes CASSLDARLRELFF. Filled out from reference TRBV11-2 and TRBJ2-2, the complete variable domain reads EAGVAQSPRYKIIEKRQSVAFWCNPISGHATLYWYQQILGQGPKLLIQFQNNGVVDDSQLPKDRFSAERLKGVDSTLKIQPAKLEDSAVYLCASSLDARLRELFFGEGSRLTVL.

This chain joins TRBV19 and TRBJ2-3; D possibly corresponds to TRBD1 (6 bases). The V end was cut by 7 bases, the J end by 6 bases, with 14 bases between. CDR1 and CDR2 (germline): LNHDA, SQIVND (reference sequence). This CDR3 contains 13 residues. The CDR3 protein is CASTQGWDDTQYF. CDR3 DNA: TGTGCCAGTACGCAGGGGTGGGACGATACGCAGTATTTT.

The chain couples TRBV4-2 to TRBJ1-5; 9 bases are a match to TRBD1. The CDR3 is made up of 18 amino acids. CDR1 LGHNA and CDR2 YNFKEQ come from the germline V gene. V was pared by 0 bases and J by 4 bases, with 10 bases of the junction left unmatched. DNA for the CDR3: TGTGCCAGCAGCCAAGATCAACGGACAGGGGAATGGAATCAGCCCCAGCATTTT. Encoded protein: CASSQDQRTGEWNQPQHF.

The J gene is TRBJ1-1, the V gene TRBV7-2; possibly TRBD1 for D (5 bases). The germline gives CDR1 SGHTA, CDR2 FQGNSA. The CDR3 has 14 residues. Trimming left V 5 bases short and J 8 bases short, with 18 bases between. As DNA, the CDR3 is TGTGCCAGCAGCACCCCGTGGCAGGGAAAGGAAGCTTTCTTT. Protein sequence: CASSTPWQGKEAFF.

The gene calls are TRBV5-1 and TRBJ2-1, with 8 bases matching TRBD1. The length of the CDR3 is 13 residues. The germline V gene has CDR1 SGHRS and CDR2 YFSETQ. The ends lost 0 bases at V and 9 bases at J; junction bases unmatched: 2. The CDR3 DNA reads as TGCGCCAGCAGCTTGGCCAGGGGGCGTGAGCAGTTCTTC. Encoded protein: CASSLARGREQFF.

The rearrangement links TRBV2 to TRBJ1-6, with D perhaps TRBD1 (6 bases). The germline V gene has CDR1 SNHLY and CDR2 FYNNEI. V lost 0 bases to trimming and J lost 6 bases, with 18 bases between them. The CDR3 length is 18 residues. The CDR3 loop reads CASSEAGGAACCNSPLHF. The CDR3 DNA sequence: TGTGCCAGCAGTGAAGCGGGGGGGGCGGCGTGCTGTAATTCACCCCTCCACTTT.